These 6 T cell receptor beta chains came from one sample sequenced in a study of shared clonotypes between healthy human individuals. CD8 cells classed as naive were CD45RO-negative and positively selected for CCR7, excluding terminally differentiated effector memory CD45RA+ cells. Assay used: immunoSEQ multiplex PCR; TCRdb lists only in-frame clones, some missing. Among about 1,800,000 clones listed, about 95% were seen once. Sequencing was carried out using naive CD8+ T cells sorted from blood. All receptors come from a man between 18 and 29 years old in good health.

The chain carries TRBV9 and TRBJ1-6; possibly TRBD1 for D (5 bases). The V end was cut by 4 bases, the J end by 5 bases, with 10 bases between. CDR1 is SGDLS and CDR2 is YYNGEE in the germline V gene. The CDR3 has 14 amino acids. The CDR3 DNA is TGTGCCAGCAGCACCGGGACCAATAATTCACCCCTCCACTTT. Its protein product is CASSTGTNNSPLHF.

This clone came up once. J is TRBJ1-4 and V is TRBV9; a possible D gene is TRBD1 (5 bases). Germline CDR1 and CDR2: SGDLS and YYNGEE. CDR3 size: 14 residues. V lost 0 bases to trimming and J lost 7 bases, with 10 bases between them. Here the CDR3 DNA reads TGTGCCAGCAGCGTAGCCGGGGGTGGTGAAAAACTGTTTTTT. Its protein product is CASSVAGGGEKLFF.

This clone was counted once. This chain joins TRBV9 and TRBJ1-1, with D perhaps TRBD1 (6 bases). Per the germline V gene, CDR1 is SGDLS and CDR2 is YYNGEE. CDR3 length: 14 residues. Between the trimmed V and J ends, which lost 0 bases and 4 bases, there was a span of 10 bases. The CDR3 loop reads CASSVAEGGTEAFF. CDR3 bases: TGTGCCAGCAGCGTAGCTGAGGGGGGCACTGAAGCTTTCTTT.

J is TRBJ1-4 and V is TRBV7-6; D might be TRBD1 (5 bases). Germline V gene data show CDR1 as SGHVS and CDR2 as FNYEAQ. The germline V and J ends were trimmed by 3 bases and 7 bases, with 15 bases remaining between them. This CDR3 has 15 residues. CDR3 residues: CASSFGPLGGEKLFF. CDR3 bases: TGTGCCAGCAGCTTCGGTCCCCTGGGGGGTGAAAAACTGTTTTTT.

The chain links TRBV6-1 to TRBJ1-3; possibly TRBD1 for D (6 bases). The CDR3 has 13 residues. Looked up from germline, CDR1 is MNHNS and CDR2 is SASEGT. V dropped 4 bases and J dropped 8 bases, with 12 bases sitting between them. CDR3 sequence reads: CASSAPRGDTIYF. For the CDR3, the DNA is TGTGCCAGCAGTGCTCCAAGGGGGGACACCATATATTTT.

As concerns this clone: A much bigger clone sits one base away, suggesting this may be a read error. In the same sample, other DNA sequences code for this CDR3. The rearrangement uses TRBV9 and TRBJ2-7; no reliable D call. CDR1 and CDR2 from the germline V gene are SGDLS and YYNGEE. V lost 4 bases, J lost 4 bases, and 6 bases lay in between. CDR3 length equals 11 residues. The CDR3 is CASSPSYEQYF. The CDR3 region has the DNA TGTGCCAGCAGCCCCTCTTACGAGCAGTACTTC.